A single sample gave rise to the 10 T cell receptor beta chains below, sequenced in a study of shared clonotypes between healthy human individuals. The data were produced by immunoSEQ multiplex PCR, yet TCRdb's version contains in-frame clones alone and is incomplete. The repertoire includes about 560,000 clones, roughly four fifths of them detected once, and more than 10% sits in the top ten. Specimen: PBMCs. These receptor sequences come from a woman between 40 and 55 years old in good health. Some clones in this sample may be carry-over from other donors' samples.

This clone showed up just once. The chain recombines TRBV7-2 with TRBJ2-4; the match to TRBD2 covers 10 bases. The germline V gene encodes CDR1 SGHTA and CDR2 FQGNSA. The CDR3 consists of 17 residues. The trim removed 2 bases at V and 1 base at J, leaving 5 bases unmatched. CDR3 in DNA: TGTGCCAGCAGCTTAAGCGGGAGGGCAGGGGCCAAAAACATTCAGTACTTC. It encodes CASSLSGRAGAKNIQYF.

This sequence joins TRBV18 and TRBJ1-1; D ambiguous. The germline gives CDR1 KGHSH, CDR2 LQKENI. The CDR3 runs to 14 residues. With 2 bases removed from V and 3 bases from J, the gap between germline ends came to 10 bases. In DNA form, the CDR3 reads TGTGCCAGCTCACCAACCGGGAGGTACACTGAAGCTTTCTTT. Its protein product is CASSPTGRYTEAFF.

In this sample, this clone turned up a few times. A read error is the likely source, as a far larger clone sits one nucleotide away. The identical CDR3 is also encoded by other nucleotide sequences in the sample. V and J are TRBV28 and TRBJ2-1, with 10 bases that match TRBD1. Germline trimming cut 6 bases from V and 10 bases from J; bases unmatched to any gene: 15. CDR3 length: 16 amino acids. CDR1 and CDR2 from the germline V gene are MDHEN and SYDVKM. CDR3 amino acids: CASRRTGGYSSAEQFF. DNA of the CDR3: TGTGCCAGCAGGCGGACAGGGGGTTATTCGTCGGCCGAGCAGTTCTTC.

V is TRBV4-2 and J is TRBJ2-1; D is perhaps TRBD1 (5 bases). Trimming shortened V by 5 bases and J by 6 bases, and 11 bases separated the two germline ends. The CDR3 has 13 amino acids. Germline V lookup: CDR1 LGHNA, CDR2 YNFKEQ. This CDR3 reads CASSLGQGNEQFF. CDR3 nucleotide sequence: TGTGCCAGCAGCTTGGGGCAGGGCAATGAGCAGTTCTTC.

The chain couples TRBV5-1 to TRBJ2-7; TRBD1 might be the D (6 bases). Germline CDR1 and CDR2: SGHRS and YFSETQ. The CDR3 covers 16 residues. V lost 3 bases to trimming and J lost 3 bases, with 19 bases between them. Written as DNA, the CDR3 is TGCGCCAGCAGCTGGGCCGATACAGGGTCGGGCTACGAGCAGTACTTC. Its protein is CASSWADTGSGYEQYF.

The V and J genes are TRBV10-3 and TRBJ2-1; 13 bases fit TRBD2. The ends lost 11 bases at V and 4 bases at J; junction bases unmatched: 17. Germline V gene data show CDR1 as ENHRY and CDR2 as SYGVKD. The length of the CDR3 is 18 residues. CDR3 in DNA: TGTGCCGTCGCTCCGGGACTAGCGGGGCCATACCTTTACAATGAGCAGTTCTTC. Translation: CAVAPGLAGPYLYNEQFF.

The CDR3 DNA follows: TGCGCCAGCAGCCCCTACCTCGCGGGGGGCTCCTACGAGCAGTACTTC. Amino acid sequence: CASSPYLAGGSYEQYF. This chain connects TRBV4-3 to TRBJ2-7; 8 bases match TRBD2. Germline assignment: CDR1 LGHNA and CDR2 YSLEER. CDR3 length: 16 residues. V shed 4 bases, J shed 0 bases, and the junction held 8 bases outside the gene matches.

Concerning this clone: This may stem from a read error, because a much larger clone lies one nucleotide away. This sample includes further DNA sequences coding for the same CDR3. This rearrangement joins TRBV5-1 to TRBJ2-5; 10 positions agree with TRBD1. Germline lookup yields CDR1 SGHRS and CDR2 YFSETQ. V gave up 0 bases and J gave up 3 bases; unmatched junction bases: 2. The CDR3 totals 15 residues. This CDR3 is CASSLAGTGEETQYF. The CDR3 DNA reads TGCGCCAGCAGCTTGGCCGGGACAGGGGAAGAGACCCAGTACTTC.

The chain uses TRBV6-1 and TRBJ1-5, with D perhaps matching TRBD1 (6 bases). V was clipped by 8 bases and J by 0 bases, with 11 bases between them. The CDR3 is 14 amino acids. CDR1 and CDR2 (germline): MNHNS, SASEGT. CDR3 residues: CASLTGDSNQPQHF. The CDR3 bases are TGTGCCAGCTTGACAGGAGATAGCAATCAGCCCCAGCATTTT.

V usage is TRBV6-5 and J usage is TRBJ2-1; TRBD1 matches 7 bases. CDR3 length: 16 residues. The germline CDR1 and CDR2 sequences are MNHEY and SVGAGI. J lost 7 bases, V lost 4 bases, and 13 bases had no gene match. CDR3 in amino acids: CASSFRGTARLNEQFF. CDR3 bases: TGTGCCAGCAGTTTCCGAGGGACAGCAAGACTTAATGAGCAGTTCTTC.